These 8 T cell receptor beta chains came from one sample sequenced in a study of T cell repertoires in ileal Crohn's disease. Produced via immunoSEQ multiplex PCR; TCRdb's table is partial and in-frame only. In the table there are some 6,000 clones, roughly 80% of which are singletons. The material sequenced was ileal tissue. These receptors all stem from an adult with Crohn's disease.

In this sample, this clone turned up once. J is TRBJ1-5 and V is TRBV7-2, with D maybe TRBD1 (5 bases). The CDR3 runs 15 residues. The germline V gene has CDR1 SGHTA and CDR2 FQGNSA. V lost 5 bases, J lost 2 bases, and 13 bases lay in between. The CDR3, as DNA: TGTGCCAGCAGCCGTGTGGGACTCCGCAATCAGCCCCAGCATTTT. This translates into CASSRVGLRNQPQHF.

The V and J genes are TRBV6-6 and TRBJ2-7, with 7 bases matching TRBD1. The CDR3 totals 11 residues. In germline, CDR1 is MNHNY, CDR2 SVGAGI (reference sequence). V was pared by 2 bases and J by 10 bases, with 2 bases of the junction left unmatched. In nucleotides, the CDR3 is TGTGCCAGCAGTTACGACAGGGAACAGTACTTC. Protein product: CASSYDREQYF.

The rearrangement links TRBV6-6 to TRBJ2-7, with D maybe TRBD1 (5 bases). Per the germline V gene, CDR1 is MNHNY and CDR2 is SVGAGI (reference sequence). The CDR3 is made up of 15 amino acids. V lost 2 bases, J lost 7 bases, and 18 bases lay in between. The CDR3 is CASSYGQGKGLEQYF. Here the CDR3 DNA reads TGTGCCAGCAGTTACGGGCAGGGAAAAGGTTTAGAGCAGTACTTC.

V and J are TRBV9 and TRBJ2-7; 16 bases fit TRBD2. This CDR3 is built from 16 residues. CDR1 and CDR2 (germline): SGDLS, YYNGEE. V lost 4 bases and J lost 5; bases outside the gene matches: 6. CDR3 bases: TGTGCCAGCAGCCCCGGGACTAGCGGGAGGGCAAACGAGCAGTACTTC. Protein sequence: CASSPGTSGRANEQYF.

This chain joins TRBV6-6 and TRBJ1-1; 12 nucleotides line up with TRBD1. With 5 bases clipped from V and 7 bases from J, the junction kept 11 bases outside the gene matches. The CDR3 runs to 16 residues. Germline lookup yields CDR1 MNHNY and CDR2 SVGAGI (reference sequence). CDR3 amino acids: CASSRPGTGGSGEAFF. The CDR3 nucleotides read TGTGCCAGCAGTCGTCCCGGGACAGGGGGCAGTGGTGAAGCTTTCTTT.

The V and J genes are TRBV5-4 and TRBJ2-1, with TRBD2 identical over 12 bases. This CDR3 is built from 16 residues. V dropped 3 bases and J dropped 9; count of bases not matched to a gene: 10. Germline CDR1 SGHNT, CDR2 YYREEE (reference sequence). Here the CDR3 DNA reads TGTGCCAGCAGCTCTAGCGGGGGGGGATATTCCACTGAGCAGTTCTTC. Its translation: CASSSSGGGYSTEQFF. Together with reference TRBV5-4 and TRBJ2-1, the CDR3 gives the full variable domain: ETGVTQSPTHLIKTRGQQVTLRCSSQSGHNTVSWYQQALGQGPQFIFQYYREEENGRGNFPPRFSGLQFPNYSSELNVNALELDDSALYLCASSSSGGGYSTEQFFGPGTRLTVL.

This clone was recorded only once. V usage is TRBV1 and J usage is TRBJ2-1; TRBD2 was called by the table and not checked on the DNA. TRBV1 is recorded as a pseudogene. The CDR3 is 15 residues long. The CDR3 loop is CTSSQRAGGQNEQFF. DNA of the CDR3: TGCACCAGCAGCCAGAGAGCGGGGGGGCAGAATGAGCAGTTCTTC.

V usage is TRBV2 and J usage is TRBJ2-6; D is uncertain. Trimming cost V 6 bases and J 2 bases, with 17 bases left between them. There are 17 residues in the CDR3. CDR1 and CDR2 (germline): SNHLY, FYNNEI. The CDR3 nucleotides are TGTGCCAGCAGGGAAACCCGGGTAGTGGCTGGGGCCAACGTCCTGACTTTC. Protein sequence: CASRETRVVAGANVLTF.